This T cell receptor beta chain derives from a study of T cell responses to AZD1222 COVID-19 vaccine. Study-wide findings and caveats: A reported finding is that nearly half of spike-specific TCRs target unmutated variant regions.

CDR3 length equals 15 residues. The V end lost 4 bases, the J end lost 1 base, and 11 bases lay between the germline ends. Looked up from germline, CDR1 is SGHRS and CDR2 is YFSETQ. About this clone itself: Its antigen remains unknown.

This table comes from immunoSEQ multiplex PCR, and its TCRdb copy is limited to in-frame clones, with some not included. The sample records about 120,000 clones, approximately 91% being singletons. This receptor was obtained from an adult who received the AZD1222 COVID-19 vaccine. The chain couples TRBV5-1 to TRBJ2-2; maybe TRBD1 (6 bases). Sequencing was performed on peripheral blood, taken 28 days after the second AZD1222 dose. The CDR3 DNA follows: TGCGCCAGCAGCCCCCTGACAGGGAACACCGGGGAGCTGTTTTTT. Encoded protein: CASSPLTGNTGELFF.